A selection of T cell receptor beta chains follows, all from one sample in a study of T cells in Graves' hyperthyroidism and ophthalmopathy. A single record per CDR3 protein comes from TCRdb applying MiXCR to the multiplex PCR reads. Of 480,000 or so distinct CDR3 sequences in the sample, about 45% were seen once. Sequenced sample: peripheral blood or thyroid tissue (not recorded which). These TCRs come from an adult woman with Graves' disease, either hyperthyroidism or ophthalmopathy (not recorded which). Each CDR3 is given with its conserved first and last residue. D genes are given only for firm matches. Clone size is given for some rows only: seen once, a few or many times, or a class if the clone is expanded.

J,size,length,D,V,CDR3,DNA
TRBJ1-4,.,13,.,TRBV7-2,CASSFGGTEKLFF,TGTGCCAGCAGCTTCGGGGGTACCGAAAAACTGTTTTTT
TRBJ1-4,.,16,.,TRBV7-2,CASSLVPGATNEKLFF,TGTGCCAGCAGCTTAGTACCAGGGGCCACTAATGAAAAACTGTTTTTT
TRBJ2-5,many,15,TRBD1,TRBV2,CASSARQGWIRTQYF,TGTGCCAGCAGTGCCAGACAGGGGTGGATCAGGACCCAGTACTTC
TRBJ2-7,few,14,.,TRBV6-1,CASSVGGAVYEQYF,TGTGCCAGCAGTGTAGGGGGAGCTGTGTACGAGCAGTACTTC
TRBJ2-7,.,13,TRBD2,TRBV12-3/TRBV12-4,CASSVAGVREQYF,TGTGCCAGCAGTGTAGCGGGAGTGAGAGAGCAGTACTTC
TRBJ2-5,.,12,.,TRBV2,CASPKGGETQYF,TGTGCCAGCCCGAAGGGAGGAGAGACCCAGTACTTC
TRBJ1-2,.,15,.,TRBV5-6,CASSSIGGANYGYTF,TGTGCCAGCAGCTCCATTGGGGGAGCTAACTATGGCTACACCTTC
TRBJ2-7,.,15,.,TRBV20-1,CSARAGRTSSYEQYF,TGCAGTGCTAGAGCGGGAAGGACCAGCTCCTACGAGCAGTACTTC
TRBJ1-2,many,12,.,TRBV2,CASSEGKGGYTF,TGTGCCAGCAGTGAAGGGAAGGGTGGCTACACCTTC
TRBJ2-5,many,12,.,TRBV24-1,CATQGGQETQYF,TGTGCCACGCAGGGGGGACAAGAGACCCAGTACTTC
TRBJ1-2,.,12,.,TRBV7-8,CASRIGTYGYTF,TGTGCCAGCAGGATCGGTACTTATGGCTACACCTTC
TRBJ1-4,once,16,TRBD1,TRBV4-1,CASSTGLGTGDEKLFF,TGCGCCAGCAGTACGGGGCTCGGGACAGGGGATGAAAAACTGTTTTTT
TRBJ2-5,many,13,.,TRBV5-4,CASSSEHKETQYF,TGTGCCAGCAGCTCCGAACATAAAGAGACCCAGTACTTC
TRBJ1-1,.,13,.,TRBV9,CASRGTENTEASF,TGTGCCAGCAGGGGGACGGAGAACACTGAAGCTTCCTTT
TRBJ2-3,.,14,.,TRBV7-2,CASSLVTPGDTQYF,TGTGCCAGCAGCTTAGTAACTCCGGGGGATACGCAGTATTTT
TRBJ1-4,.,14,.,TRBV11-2,CASSPVRMNEKLFF,TGTGCCAGCAGCCCGGTCCGGATGAATGAAAAACTGTTTTTT
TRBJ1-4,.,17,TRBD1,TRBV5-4,CASSSGPVGQGDEKLFF,TGTGCCAGCAGTTCCGGACCGGTTGGACAGGGTGATGAAAAACTGTTTTTT
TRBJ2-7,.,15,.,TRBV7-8,CASSFGSRPSYEQYF,TGTGCCAGCAGCTTTGGGTCCCGACCTTCTTACGAGCAGTACTTC
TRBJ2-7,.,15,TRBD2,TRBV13,CASRSLAGGSYEQYF,TGTGCCAGCAGATCTCTAGCGGGAGGCTCCTACGAGCAGTACTTC
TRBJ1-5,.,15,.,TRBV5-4,CASSVDGAEVQPQHF,TGTGCCAGCAGCGTAGACGGGGCGGAAGTTCAGCCCCAGCATTTT
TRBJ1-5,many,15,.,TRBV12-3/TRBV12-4,CASTPDGDSNQPQHF,TGTGCCAGCACCCCCGACGGTGATAGCAATCAGCCCCAGCATTTT
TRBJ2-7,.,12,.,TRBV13,CASSFPGNEQYF,TGTGCCAGCAGCTTCCCAGGTAACGAGCAGTACTTC
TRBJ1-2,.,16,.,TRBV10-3,CAISNVAAATNYGYTF,TGTGCCATCAGCAACGTCGCGGCAGCGACTAACTATGGCTACACCTTC
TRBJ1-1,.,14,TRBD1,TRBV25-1,CATTSDRVNTEAFF,TGTGCCACCACCTCGGACAGGGTGAACACTGAAGCTTTCTTT
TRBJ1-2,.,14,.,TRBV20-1,CSGPLGGNNYGYTF,TGCAGTGGCCCCCTTGGAGGAAATAACTATGGCTACACCTTC
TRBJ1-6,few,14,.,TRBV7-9,CASSLVEGTSPLHF,TGTGCCAGCAGCTTAGTCGAAGGGACGTCACCCCTCCACTTT
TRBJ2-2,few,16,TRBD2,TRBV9,CASSSRGGSLTGELFF,TGTGCCAGCAGCTCCCGGGGCGGGAGTCTTACCGGGGAGCTGTTTTTT
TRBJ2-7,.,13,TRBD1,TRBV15,CATSAGTVSEQYF,TGTGCCACCAGCGCCGGGACAGTGAGCGAGCAGTACTTC
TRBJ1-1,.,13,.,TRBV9,CASSPQADTEAFF,TGTGCCAGCTCACCACAGGCCGACACTGAAGCTTTCTTT
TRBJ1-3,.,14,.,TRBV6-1,CASQDLLSGNTIYF,TGTGCCAGCCAAGATCTGCTATCTGGAAACACCATATATTTT
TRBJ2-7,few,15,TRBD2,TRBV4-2,CASSESTSGMGEQYF,TGTGCCAGCAGCGAAAGCACTAGCGGGATGGGTGAGCAGTACTTC
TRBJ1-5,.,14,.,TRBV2,CASSASVYNQPQHF,TGTGCCAGCAGTGCCTCAGTGTACAATCAGCCCCAGCATTTT
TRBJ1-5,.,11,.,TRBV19,CASTTSGPQHF,TGTGCCAGTACCACTTCTGGCCCCCAGCATTTT
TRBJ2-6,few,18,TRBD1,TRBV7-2,CASSKWTGSTSGANVLTF,TGTGCCAGCAGCAAATGGACAGGGTCGACTTCTGGGGCCAACGTCCTGACTTTC
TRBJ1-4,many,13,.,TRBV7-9,CASSRGSGEKLFF,TGTGCCAGCAGCAGGGGGTCGGGTGAAAAACTGTTTTTT
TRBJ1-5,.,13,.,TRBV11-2,CASSPNLNQPQHF,TGTGCCAGCAGCCCAAACCTCAATCAGCCCCAGCATTTT
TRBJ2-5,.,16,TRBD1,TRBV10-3,CAISGTGTGGMETQYF,TGTGCCATCAGTGGTACCGGGACAGGGGGCATGGAGACCCAGTACTTC
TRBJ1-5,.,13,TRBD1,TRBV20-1,CSALGHRDSNQHF,TGCAGTGCCCTAGGGCACCGGGACAGCAATCAGCATTTT
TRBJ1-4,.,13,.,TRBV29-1,CSGRDSSNEKLFF,TGCAGCGGACGGGACTCCTCGAATGAAAAACTGTTTTTT
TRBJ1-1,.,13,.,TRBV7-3,CASSSRGSREAFF,TGTGCCAGCAGCTCCCGCGGGAGTCGTGAAGCTTTCTTT
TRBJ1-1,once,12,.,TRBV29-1,CSAGGGDTEAFF,TGCAGCGCGGGGGGCGGGGACACTGAAGCTTTCTTT
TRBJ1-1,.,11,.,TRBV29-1,CSVEGDREAFF,TGCAGCGTTGAAGGGGACCGGGAAGCTTTCTTT
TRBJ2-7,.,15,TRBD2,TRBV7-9,CASSLAPLAGNEQYF,TGTGCCAGCAGTTTAGCCCCACTAGCGGGAAACGAGCAGTACTTC
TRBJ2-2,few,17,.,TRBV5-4,CASSRSGIRKNTGELFF,TGTGCCAGCAGTCGTTCAGGGATTAGAAAGAACACCGGGGAGCTGTTTTTT
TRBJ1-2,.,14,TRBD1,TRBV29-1,CSVRTGGANYGYTF,TGCAGCGTCCGGACAGGGGGCGCTAACTATGGCTACACCTTC
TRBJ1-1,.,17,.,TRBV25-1,CASSAPEARGGGTEAFF,TGTGCCAGCAGTGCTCCTGAGGCGAGGGGTGGAGGAACTGAAGCTTTCTTT
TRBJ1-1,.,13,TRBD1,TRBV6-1,CASRLDRETEAFF,TGTGCCAGCAGACTGGACAGGGAAACTGAAGCTTTCTTT
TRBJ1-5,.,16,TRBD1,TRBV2,CASSVGRGMVGQPQHF,TGTGCCAGCAGTGTTGGCAGGGGGATGGTGGGTCAGCCCCAGCATTTT
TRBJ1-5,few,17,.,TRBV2,CASNRREEGYSNQPQHF,TGTGCCAGCAATAGGCGGGAGGAGGGCTATAGCAATCAGCCCCAGCATTTT
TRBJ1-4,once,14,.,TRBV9,CASNEGDGNEKLFF,TGTGCCAGCAACGAAGGGGACGGTAATGAAAAACTGTTTTTT
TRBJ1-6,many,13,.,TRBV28,CASSSGPPSPLHF,TGTGCCAGCAGCTCAGGTCCACCATCACCCCTCCACTTT
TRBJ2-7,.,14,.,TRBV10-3,CAISEGRGFSEQYF,TGTGCCATCAGTGAGGGGCGGGGTTTTTCAGAGCAGTACTTC
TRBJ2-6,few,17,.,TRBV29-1,CSALGAGQHSGANVLTF,TGCAGCGCCCTTGGGGCAGGTCAACACTCTGGGGCCAACGTCCTGACTTTC
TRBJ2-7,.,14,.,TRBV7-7,CASSFSESAYEQYF,TGTGCCAGCAGCTTCTCGGAGAGCGCCTACGAGCAGTACTTC
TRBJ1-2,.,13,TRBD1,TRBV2,CAREDRGDYGYTF,TGTGCTAGAGAGGACAGGGGAGATTATGGCTACACCTTC
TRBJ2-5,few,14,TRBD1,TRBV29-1,CSVEDRTGSETQYF,TGCAGCGTTGAAGATCGGACAGGGTCAGAGACCCAGTACTTC
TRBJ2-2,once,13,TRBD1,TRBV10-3,CAIGDRAAGELFF,TGTGCCATAGGAGACAGGGCGGCCGGGGAGCTGTTTTTT
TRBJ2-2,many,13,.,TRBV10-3,CATGPQGYGELFF,TGTGCCACAGGACCCCAGGGTTACGGGGAGCTGTTTTTT
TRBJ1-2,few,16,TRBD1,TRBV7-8,CASSKDRQGQSYGYTF,TGTGCCAGCAGCAAAGACCGACAGGGGCAGAGCTATGGCTACACCTTC
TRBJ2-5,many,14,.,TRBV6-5,CASSYSGGRAAQYF,TGTGCCAGCAGTTACTCGGGCGGCCGTGCGGCCCAGTACTTC